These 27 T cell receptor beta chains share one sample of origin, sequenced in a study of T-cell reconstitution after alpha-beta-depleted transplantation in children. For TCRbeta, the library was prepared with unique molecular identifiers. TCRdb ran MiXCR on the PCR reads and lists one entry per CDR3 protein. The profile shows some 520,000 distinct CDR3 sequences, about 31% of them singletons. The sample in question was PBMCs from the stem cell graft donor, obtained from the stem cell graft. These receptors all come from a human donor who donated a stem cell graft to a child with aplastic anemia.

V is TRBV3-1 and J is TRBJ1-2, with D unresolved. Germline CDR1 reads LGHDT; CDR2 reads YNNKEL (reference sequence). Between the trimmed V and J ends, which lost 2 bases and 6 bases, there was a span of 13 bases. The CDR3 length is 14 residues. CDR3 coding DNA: TGTGCCAGCAGCCAAAGATTGCGGGTGGATGGCTACACCTTC. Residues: CASSQRLRVDGYTF.

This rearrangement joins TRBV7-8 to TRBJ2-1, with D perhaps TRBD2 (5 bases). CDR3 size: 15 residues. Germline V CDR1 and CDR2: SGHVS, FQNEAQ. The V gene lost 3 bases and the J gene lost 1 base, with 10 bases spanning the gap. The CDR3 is CASSFQAVSYNEQFF. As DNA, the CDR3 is TGTGCCAGCAGCTTCCAAGCGGTTTCCTACAATGAGCAGTTCTTC.

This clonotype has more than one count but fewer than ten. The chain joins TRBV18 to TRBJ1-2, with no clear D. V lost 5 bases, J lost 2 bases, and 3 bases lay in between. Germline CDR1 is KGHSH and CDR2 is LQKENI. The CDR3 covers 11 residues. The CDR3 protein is CASSTNYGYTF. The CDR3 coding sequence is TGTGCCAGCTCAACGAACTATGGCTACACCTTC.

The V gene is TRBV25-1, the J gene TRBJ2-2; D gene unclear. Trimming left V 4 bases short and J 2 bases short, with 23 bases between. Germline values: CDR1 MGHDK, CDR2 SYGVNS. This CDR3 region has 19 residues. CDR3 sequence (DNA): TGTGCCAGCAGTGGAAACTGGGTTGGGTTACTTAGTAACACCGGGGAGCTGTTTTTT. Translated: CASSGNWVGLLSNTGELFF.

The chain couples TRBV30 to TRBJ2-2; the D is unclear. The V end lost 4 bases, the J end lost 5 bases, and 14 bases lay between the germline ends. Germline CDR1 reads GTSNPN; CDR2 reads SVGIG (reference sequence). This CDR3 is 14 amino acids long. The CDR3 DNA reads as TGTGCCTGGAATCGGCAGAGAGTGACCGGGGAGCTGTTTTTT. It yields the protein CAWNRQRVTGELFF.

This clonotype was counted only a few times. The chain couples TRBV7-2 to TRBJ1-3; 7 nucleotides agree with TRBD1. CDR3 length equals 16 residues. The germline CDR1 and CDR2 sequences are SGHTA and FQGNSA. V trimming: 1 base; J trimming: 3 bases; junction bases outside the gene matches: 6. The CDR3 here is CASSLVEGAVGNTIYF. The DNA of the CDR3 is TGTGCCAGCAGCTTAGTCGAGGGGGCGGTTGGAAACACCATATATTTT. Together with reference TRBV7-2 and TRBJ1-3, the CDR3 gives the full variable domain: GAGVSQSPSNKVTEKGKDVELRCDPISGHTALYWYRQSLGQGLEFLIYFQGNSAPDKSGLPSDRFSAERTGGSVSTLTIQRTQQEDSAVYLCASSLVEGAVGNTIYFGEGSWLTVV.

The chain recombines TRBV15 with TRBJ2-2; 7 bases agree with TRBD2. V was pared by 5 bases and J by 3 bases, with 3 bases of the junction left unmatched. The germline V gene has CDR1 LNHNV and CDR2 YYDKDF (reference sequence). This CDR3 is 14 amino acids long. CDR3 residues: CATSDRGDTGELFF. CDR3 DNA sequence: TGTGCCACCAGCGACCGGGGGGACACCGGGGAGCTGTTTTTT.

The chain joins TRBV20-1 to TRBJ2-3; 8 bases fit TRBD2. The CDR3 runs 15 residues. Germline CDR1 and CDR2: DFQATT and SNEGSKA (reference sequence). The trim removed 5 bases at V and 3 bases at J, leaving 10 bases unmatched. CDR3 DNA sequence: TGCAGTGCTCAAAGGCCTAGCGGGCAGACAGATACGCAGTATTTT. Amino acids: CSAQRPSGQTDTQYF.

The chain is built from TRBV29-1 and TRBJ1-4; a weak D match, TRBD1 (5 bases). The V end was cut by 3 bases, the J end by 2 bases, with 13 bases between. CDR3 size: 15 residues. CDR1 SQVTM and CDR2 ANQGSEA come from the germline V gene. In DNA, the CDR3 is TGCAGCGTTGAGGGACTCCCGGGGACTAATGAAAAACTGTTTTTT. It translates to CSVEGLPGTNEKLFF.

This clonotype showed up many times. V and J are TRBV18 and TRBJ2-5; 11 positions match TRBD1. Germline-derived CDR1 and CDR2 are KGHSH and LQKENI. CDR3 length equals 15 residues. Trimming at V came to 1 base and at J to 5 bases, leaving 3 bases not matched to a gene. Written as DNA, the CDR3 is TGTGCCAGCTCACCACGGACAGGGGGCCTGGAGACCCAGTACTTC. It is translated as CASSPRTGGLETQYF.

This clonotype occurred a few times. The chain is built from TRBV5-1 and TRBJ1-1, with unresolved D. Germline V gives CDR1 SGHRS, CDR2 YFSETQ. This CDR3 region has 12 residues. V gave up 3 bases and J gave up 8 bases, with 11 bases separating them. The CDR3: CASSSEGVEAFF. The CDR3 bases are TGCGCCAGCAGCTCCGAAGGTGTGGAAGCTTTCTTT.

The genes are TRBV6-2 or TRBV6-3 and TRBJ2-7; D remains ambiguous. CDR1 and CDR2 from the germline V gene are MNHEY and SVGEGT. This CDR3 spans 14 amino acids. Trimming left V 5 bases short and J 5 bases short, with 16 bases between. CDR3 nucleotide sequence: TGTGCCAGCAGTAACCCGCCCCCCTACCACGAGCAGTACTTC. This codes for CASSNPPPYHEQYF.

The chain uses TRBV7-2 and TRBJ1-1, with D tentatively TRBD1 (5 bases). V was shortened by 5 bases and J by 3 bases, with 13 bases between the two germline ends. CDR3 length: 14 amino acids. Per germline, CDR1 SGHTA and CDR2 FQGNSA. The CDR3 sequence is CASSPFGADTEAFF. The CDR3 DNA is TGTGCCAGCAGCCCCTTCGGGGCCGACACTGAAGCTTTCTTT.

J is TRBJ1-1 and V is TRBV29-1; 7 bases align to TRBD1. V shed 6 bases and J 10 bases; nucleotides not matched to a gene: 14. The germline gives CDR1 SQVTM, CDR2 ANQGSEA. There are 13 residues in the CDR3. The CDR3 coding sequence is TGCAGCGTGAGGGGGGACAGCCGCCTTGTAGCTTTCTTT. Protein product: CSVRGDSRLVAFF.

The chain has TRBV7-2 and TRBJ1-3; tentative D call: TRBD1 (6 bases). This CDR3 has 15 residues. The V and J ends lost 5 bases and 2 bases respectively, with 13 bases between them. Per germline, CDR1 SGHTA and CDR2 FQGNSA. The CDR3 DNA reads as TGTGCCAGCAGCCAGGGGTCGCCGACTGGAAACACCATATATTTT. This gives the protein CASSQGSPTGNTIYF.

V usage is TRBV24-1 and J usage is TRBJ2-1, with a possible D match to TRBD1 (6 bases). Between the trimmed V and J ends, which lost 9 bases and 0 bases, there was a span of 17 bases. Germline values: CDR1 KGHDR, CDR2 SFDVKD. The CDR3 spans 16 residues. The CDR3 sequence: CATSIQGPSSYNEQFF. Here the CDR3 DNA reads TGTGCCACCTCAATACAGGGCCCTAGCTCCTACAATGAGCAGTTCTTC.

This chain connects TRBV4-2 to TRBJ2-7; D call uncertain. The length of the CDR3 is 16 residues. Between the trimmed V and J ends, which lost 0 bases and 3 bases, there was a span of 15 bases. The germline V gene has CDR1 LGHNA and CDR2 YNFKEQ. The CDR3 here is CASSQDQQEIFYEQYF. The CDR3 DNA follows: TGTGCCAGCAGCCAAGATCAGCAAGAAATCTTCTACGAGCAGTACTTC.

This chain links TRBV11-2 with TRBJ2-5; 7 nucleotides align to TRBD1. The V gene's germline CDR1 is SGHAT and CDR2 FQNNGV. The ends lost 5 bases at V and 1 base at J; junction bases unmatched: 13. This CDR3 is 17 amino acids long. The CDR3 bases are TGTGCCAGCAGCCAATCACTACTGACAGGGTCCCAAGAGACCCAGTACTTC. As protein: CASSQSLLTGSQETQYF.

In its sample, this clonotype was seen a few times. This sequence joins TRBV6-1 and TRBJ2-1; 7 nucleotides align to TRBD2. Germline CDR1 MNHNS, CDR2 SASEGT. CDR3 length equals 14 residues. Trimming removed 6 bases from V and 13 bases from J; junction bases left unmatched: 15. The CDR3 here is CASRLISGGVGQFF. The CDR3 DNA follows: TGTGCCAGCAGACTTATATCGGGAGGAGTGGGACAGTTCTTC.

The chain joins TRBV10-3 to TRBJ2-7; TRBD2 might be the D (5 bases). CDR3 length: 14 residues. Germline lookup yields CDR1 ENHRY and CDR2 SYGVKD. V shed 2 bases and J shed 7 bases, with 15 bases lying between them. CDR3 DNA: TGTGCCATCAGTGAGACCCGCCCACCGGGGGAGCAGTACTTC. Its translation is CAISETRPPGEQYF.

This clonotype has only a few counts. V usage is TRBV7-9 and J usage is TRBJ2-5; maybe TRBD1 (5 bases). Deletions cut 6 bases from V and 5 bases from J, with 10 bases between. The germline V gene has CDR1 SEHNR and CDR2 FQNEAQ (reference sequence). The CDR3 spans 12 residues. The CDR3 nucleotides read TGTGCCAGCAGTCAGGGTTTGGAGACCCAGTACTTC. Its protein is CASSQGLETQYF.

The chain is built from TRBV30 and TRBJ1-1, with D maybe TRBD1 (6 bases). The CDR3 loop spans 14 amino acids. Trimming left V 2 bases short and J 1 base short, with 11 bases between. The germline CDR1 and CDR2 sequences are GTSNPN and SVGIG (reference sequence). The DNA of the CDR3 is TGTGCCTGGAGTATCGGACAGCCGAACACTGAAGCTTTCTTT. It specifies CAWSIGQPNTEAFF.

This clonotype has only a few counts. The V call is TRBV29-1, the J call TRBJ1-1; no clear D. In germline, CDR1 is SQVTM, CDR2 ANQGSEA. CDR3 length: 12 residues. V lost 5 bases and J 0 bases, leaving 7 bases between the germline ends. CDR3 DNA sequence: TGCAGCGTTATTGGGCTGAACACTGAAGCTTTCTTT. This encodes CSVIGLNTEAFF.

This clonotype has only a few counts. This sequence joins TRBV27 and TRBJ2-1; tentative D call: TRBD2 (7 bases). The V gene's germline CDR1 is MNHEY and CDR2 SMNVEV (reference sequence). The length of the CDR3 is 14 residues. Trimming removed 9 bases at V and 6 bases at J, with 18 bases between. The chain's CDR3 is CASRLRGGGNEQFF. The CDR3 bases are TGTGCCAGTAGGCTTAGGGGAGGGGGCAATGAGCAGTTCTTC.

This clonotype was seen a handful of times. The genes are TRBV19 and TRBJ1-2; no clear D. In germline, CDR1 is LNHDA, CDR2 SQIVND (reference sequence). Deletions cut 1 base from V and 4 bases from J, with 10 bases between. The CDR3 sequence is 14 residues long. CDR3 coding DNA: TGTGCCAGTAGTATAGGCAGCAACCCCTATGGCTACACCTTC. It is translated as CASSIGSNPYGYTF.

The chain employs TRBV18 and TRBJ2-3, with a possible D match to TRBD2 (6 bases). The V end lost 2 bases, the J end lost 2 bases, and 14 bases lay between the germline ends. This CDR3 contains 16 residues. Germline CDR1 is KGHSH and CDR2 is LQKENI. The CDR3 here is CASSPSGDSHTDTQYF. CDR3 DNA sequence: TGTGCCAGCTCACCAAGTGGGGACTCCCACACAGATACGCAGTATTTT.

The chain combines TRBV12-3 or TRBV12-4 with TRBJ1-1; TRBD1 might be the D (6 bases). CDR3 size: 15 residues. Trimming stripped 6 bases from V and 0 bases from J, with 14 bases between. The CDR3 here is CASRTRQALNTEAFF. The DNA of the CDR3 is TGTGCCAGCAGGACGAGACAGGCATTGAACACTGAAGCTTTCTTT.